This T cell receptor (beta chain) was obtained from a study of T cells in localized non-small cell lung cancer. The table came from immunoSEQ multiplex PCR; TCRdb's copy has only in-frame clones and leaves some out. The table has more than 15,000 clones, about nine tenths seen once. Per germline, CDR1 SGDLS and CDR2 YYNGEE. V trimming: 4 bases; J trimming: 7 bases; junction bases outside the gene matches: 3. The CDR3 loop spans 14 amino acids. Sample: peripheral blood, taken before any cancer treatment. The receptor was isolated from a female donor at least 60 years old with stage III squamous cell lung carcinoma. This sequence joins TRBV9 and TRBJ1-6; 9 bases align to TRBD1. The CDR3 is CASSPGQGNSPLHF. CDR3 sequence (DNA): TGTGCCAGCAGCCCGGGACAGGGAAATTCACCCCTCCACTTT.